This T cell receptor beta chain was profiled in a study of blood T cell repertoires in COVID-19. Study as a whole: COVID-19 samples from acute and convalescent phases originated in the United States, Italy and Spain. T cells, B-cell-depleted T cells, or PBMCs provided the cDNA or gDNA that served as material.

Per the authors' pipeline: Using reference gene primer amplification, nucleated cell counts were estimated. Libraries were prepared by immunoSEQ multiplex PCR; TCRdb keeps only in-frame clonotypes and omits some of them. For V, J and clone size, that table is used; D and trimming come from the DNA. The sample lists some 150,000 clones; 82% were seen once. This clone showed up just once. The CDR3 extends over 15 amino acids. In germline, CDR1 is SGDLS, CDR2 YYNGEE. Trimming left V 2 bases short and J 6 bases short, with 18 bases between. The sample comprised peripheral blood. This sequence originates from a woman in her sixties or seventies with acute or convalescent COVID-19. The chain joins TRBV9 to TRBJ2-7; a weak D match, TRBD1 (6 bases). The CDR3 spells CASSVGTSEWGEQYF. In DNA, the CDR3 is TGTGCCAGCAGCGTTGGGACATCCGAATGGGGCGAGCAGTACTTC.